This T cell receptor (beta chain) stems from a study of siplizumab effects on memory and regulatory T cells. Produced via immunoSEQ multiplex PCR; TCRdb's table is partial and in-frame only. The table has 100,000 or so clones, more than 85% seen once. V was cut by 6 bases and J by 1 base, with 14 bases left in between. Germline loops: CDR1 SGDLS, CDR2 YYNGEE. The CDR3 is 15 residues long. Remarks on this clone: Antigen: not known.

Study findings and constraints: Roughly 80-97% of proliferating CD4+ or CD8+ clones lacked an assignable naive or memory phenotype. Researchers did not confirm the suppressive function of proliferating Tregs from siplizumab cultures.

Material for sequencing was CD4+ T cells sorted from blood. The V and J genes are TRBV9 and TRBJ1-5; the D is unclear. The source of this sequence is a human donor in good health. Some clones in this sample may be carry-over from other donors' samples. The CDR3 DNA reads as TGTGCCAGCAATATGGAGGGTCAAAGCAATCAGCCCCAGCATTTT. It specifies CASNMEGQSNQPQHF.